This section outlines one T cell receptor (beta chain) sequence together with its context. As for time point: baseline pretreatment blood. The treatment here: 15 Gy SBRT to primary tumor, nephrectomy 4 weeks later. The data are from a study of radiation and T cells in renal cell carcinoma. Sequencing used immunoSEQ multiplex PCR; TCRdb keeps in-frame clones, though not all of them. The sample lists about 130,000 clones; roughly 80% were seen once. The germline V and J ends were trimmed by 4 bases and 11 bases, with 23 bases remaining between them. This CDR3 region has 16 residues. Germline CDR1 is LGHNA and CDR2 is YSLEER.

This clonotype originated in a woman aged 60 to 75 with renal cell carcinoma. The rearrangement uses TRBV4-3 and TRBJ1-4; TRBD1 might be the D (6 bases). The specimen comprised blood, sampled from a patient whose treatment included radiotherapy and nephrectomy. The CDR3 DNA reads TGCGCCAGCAGCCCCCGGGGGGGGGCCCCTGATGGGAAACTGTTTTTT. Its protein product is CASSPRGGAPDGKLFF.